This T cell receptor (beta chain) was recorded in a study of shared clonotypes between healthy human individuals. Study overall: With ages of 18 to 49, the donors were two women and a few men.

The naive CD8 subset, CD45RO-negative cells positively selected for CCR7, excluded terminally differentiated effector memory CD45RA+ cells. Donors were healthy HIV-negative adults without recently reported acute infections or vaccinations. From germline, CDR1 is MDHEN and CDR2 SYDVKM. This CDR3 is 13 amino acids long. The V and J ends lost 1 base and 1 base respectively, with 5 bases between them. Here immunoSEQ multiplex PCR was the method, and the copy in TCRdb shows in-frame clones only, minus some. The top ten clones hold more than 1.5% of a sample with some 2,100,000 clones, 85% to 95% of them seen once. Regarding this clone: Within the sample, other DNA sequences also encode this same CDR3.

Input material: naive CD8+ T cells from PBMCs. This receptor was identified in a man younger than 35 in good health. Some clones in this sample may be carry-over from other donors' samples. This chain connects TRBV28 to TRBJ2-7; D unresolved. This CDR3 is CASSLFRSYEQYF. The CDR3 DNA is TGTGCCAGCAGTTTATTTCGGTCCTACGAGCAGTACTTC. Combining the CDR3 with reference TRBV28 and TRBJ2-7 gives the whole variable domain DVKVTQSSRYLVKRTGEKVFLECVQDMDHENMFWYRQDPGLGLRLIYFSYDVKMKEKGDIPEGYSVSREKKERFSLILESASTNQTSMYLCASSLFRSYEQYFGPGTRLTVT.